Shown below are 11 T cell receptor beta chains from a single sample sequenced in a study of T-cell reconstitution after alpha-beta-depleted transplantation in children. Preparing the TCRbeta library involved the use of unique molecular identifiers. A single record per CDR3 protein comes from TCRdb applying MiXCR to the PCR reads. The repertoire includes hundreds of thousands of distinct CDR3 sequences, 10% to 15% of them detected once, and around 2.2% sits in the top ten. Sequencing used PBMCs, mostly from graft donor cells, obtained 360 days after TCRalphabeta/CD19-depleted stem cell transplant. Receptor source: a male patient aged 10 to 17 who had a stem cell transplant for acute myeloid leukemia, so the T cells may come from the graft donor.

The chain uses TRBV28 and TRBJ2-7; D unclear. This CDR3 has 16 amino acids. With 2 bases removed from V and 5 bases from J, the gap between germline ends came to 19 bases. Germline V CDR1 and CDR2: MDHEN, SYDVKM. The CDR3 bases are TGTGCCAGCAGTTTACATCGTGGTCTAGGAATCGACGAGCAGTACTTC. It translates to CASSLHRGLGIDEQYF. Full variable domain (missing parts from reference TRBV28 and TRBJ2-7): DVKVTQSSRYLVKRTGEKVFLECVQDMDHENMFWYRQDPGLGLRLIYFSYDVKMKEKGDIPEGYSVSREKKERFSLILESASTNQTSMYLCASSLHRGLGIDEQYFGPGTRLTVT.

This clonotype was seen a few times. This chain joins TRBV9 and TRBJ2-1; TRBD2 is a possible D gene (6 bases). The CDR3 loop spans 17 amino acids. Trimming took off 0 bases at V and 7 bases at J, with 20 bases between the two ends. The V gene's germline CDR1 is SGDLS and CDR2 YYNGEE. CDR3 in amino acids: CASSVGRREARGNEQFF. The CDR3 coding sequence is TGTGCCAGCAGCGTAGGAAGGAGGGAGGCCCGCGGGAATGAGCAGTTCTTC.

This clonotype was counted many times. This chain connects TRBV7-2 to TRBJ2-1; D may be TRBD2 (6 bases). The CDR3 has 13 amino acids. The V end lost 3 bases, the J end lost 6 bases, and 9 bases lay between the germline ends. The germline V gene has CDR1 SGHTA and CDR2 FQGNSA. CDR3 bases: TGTGCCAGCAGCTTTAGACTAGGCAATGAGCAGTTCTTC. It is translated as CASSFRLGNEQFF.

CDR3 bases: TGCAGTGCTAGTTACCCAGCTATAATCCAAGAGACCCAGTACTTC. It yields the protein CSASYPAIIQETQYF. V and J are TRBV20-1 and TRBJ2-5; D uncertain. The length of the CDR3 is 15 residues. Germline-derived CDR1 and CDR2 are DFQATT and SNEGSKA (reference sequence). The V and J ends lost 3 bases and 1 base respectively, with 15 bases between them.

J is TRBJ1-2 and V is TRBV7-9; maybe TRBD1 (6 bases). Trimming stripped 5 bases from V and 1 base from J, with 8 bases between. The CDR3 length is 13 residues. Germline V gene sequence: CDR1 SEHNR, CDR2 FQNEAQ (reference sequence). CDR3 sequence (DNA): TGTGCCAGCAGCCGGGACAATAACTATGGCTACACCTTC. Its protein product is CASSRDNNYGYTF.

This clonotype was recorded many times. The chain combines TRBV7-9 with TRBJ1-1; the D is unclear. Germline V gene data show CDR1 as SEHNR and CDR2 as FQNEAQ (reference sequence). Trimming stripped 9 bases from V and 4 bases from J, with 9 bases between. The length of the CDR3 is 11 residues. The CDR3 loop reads CARVVGTEAFF. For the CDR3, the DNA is TGTGCCAGAGTGGTTGGCACTGAAGCTTTCTTT.

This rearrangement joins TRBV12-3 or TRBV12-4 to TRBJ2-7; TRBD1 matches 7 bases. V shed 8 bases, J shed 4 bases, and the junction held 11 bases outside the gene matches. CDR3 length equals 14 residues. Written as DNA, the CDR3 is TGTGCCAGCGGTCAGGGGACAGTTGATTACGAGCAGTACTTC. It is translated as CASGQGTVDYEQYF.

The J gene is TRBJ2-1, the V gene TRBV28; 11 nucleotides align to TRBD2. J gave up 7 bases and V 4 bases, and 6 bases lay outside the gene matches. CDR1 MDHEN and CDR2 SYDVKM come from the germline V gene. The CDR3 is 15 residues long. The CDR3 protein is CASSYRLAGLNEQFF. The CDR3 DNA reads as TGTGCCAGCAGTTACCGACTAGCGGGGCTGAATGAGCAGTTCTTC.

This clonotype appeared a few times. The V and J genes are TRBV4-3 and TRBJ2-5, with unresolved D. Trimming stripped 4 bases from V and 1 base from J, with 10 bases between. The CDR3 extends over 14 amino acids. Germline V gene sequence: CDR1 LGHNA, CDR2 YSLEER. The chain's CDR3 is CASSLTTGQETQYF. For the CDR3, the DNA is TGCGCCAGCAGCCTAACGACGGGCCAAGAGACCCAGTACTTC.

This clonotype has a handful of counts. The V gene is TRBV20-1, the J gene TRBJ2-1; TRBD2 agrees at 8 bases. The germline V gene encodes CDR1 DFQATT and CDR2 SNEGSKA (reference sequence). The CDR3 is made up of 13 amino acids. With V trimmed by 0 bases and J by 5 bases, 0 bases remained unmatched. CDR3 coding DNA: TGCAGTGCTAGAGAACTAGCGGACAATGAGCAGTTCTTC. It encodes CSARELADNEQFF.

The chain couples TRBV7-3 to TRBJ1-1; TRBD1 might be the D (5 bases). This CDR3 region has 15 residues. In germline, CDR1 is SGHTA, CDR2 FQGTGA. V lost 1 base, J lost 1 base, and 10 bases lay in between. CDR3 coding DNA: TGTGCCAGCAGCTTAAATCCGACAGAGAACACTGAAGCTTTCTTT. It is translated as CASSLNPTENTEAFF.